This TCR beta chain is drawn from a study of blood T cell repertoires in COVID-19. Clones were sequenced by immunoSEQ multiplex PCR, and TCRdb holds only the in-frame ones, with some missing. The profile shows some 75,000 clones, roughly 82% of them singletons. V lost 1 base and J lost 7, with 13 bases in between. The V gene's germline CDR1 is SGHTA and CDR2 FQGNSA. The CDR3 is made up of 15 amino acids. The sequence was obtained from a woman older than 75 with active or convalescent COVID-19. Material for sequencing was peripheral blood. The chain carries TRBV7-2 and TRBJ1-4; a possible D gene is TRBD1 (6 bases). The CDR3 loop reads CASSLGARGGEKLFF. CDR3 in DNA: TGTGCCAGCAGCTTAGGGGCCAGGGGTGGTGAAAAACTGTTTTTT.